This T cell receptor (beta chain) derives from a study of beta chain features in type 1 diabetes (dated by TCRdb to 2017 to 2018). Turning to the overall study: Mean age, gender distribution, total cell number and subset yield did not differ between patients and healthy donors. The study compared TCRB repertoires of sorted circulating CD4+ T cell subsets between recently diagnosed type 1 diabetes patients and matched healthy donors. Across all samples, about 110 million sorted cells were examined, and cell number per subset correlated strongly with RNA yield. Regulatory and stem cell-like memory subsets were isolated from only 8 patients and about eight healthy donors, whereas naive and central memory subsets came from all 30 or so donors. Results the study describes overall, beyond this receptor: The naive, central memory and regulatory TCRB repertoires appeared to resemble one another more closely among patients than among healthy donors. In all four CD4+ subsets, TCRB CDR3 length was moderately but significantly shorter in type 1 diabetes patients. Because cDNA rather than genomic DNA was sequenced, highly expressing activated cells could have been over-represented, although no difference in activation and CD3 levels was found between groups. Shorter templates might be favored by PCR, yet because patient and control samples were amplified and corrected together, any such skew would affect both groups equally. Because small numbers of individuals were included in the HLA sub-analyses, any influence of HLA type on TCRB rearrangement was left unresolved. Patients with type 1 diabetes made fewer insertions and deleted more nucleotides at VDJ recombination sites, implying thymic rearrangement abnormalities.

The germline V gene (reference sequence) specifies LNHDA as CDR1 and SQIVND as CDR2. The CDR3 contains 14 residues, cysteine and phenylalanine counted. Just CDR3 DNA is preserved here, 42 bases in frame from base 1. V trim: 6 bases; J trim: 2 bases; unmatched bases: 3. The High Capacity cDNA Reverse Transcription Kit was used to reverse transcribe all of the isolated RNA, meaning that expressed TCRB transcripts were what got sequenced. Deep immunoSEQ sequencing was applied to naive, central memory and regulatory T cell samples, giving an average of roughly 3.3 million total reads per sample. Sorted cells were lysed in RLT buffer, and RNA was extracted using DNase-treated RNeasy Micro or Mini kits according to cell number. To prevent cross-contamination, every cell subset was processed on its own, while patient and healthy donor samples were processed together. Using the immunoSEQ multiplex PCR, TCRB sequences were amplified from cDNA into 87-bp fragments spanning the CDR3 region. The amplicons were sequenced using the Illumina HiSeq platform. In the authors' own workflow: Synthetic template baselines were used to correct PCR bias computationally, reads within Hamming distance 2 were collapsed, and singletons that could not be merged were discarded. Reads were aligned to IMGT to assign V, D and J genes, CDR3 length, and insertions or deletions at six rearrangement sites. Within each subset, clonotype counts were normalized to sorted cell number, after which true diversity and Gini coefficients were computed with the tcR R package. The overlap coefficient, calculated on TCRB nucleotide sequences, was used to measure repertoire sharing. Out-of-frame TCRB sequences from naive cells were analyzed to stand in for the pre-selection repertoire. TCRdb stores this immuneACCESS table with in-frame sequences only. Part of the clones is absent; in the studies checked, under half of the shortfall reflects unresolved V genes, and no reason is known for the rest. V and J calls and clone size are those listed in that table; D and trimming were worked out from the DNA. Counted in this sample were 330,000 or so clones; 15% to 20% of them appeared once. Under 0.05% of the sample goes to the ten largest clones.

A few counts support this clone. Its antigen remains undetermined. No base quality information exists; no much larger clone differs at one position. From each donor, a single peripheral blood sample of about 100 mL on average was drawn into heparinised tubes. Using a panel that included CD45RO, CCR7, CD25, CD127, CD95 and CD27, naive, central memory, regulatory and stem cell-like memory CD4+ T cells were sorted on a BD FACSAria II. Every sorted population had a purity above 95%. Right away, PBMCs were isolated by Lymphoprep density gradient centrifugation and were stained directly, with no culture step. So that batch effects would be minimized, each experiment stained and sorted samples in pairs, pairing one healthy donor with one patient.

This receptor was obtained from a young woman in good health. The sequenced sample was naive CD4+ T cells from blood. Read against the paper, the sample's cell subset or site label means: true naive CD4+ T cells. The rearrangement combines TRBV19 with TRBJ2-1, with 8 junctional bases fitting TRBD2. CDR3 reads: CASRGLVAYNEQFF. The DNA reads TGTGCCAGTAGGGGACTAGTGGCCTACAATGAGCAGTTCTTC.